The next 8 T cell receptor beta chains were all read from a single sample in a study of blood T cell repertoires in COVID-19. Produced via immunoSEQ multiplex PCR; TCRdb's table is partial and in-frame only. The table lists over 65,000 clones, around 78% of them singletons. The sample was peripheral blood. These receptor sequences come from a man in his sixties with COVID-19, enrolled during active disease.

This sequence joins TRBV7-9 and TRBJ2-3; 7 positions agree with TRBD2. The CDR3 length is 14 residues. The V segment lost 1 base and the J segment 9 bases; nucleotides outside the gene matches: 7. Germline-derived CDR1 and CDR2 are SEHNR and FQNEAQ (reference sequence). CDR3 in amino acids: CASSLEAGENTQYF. CDR3 in DNA: TGTGCCAGCAGCTTAGAGGCGGGAGAGAACACGCAGTATTTT.

This chain uses TRBV3-1 (or the pseudogene TRBV3-2) with TRBJ1-6; no reliable D call. V was clipped by 1 base and J by 6 bases, with 13 bases between them. The CDR3 loop spans 16 amino acids. Per the germline V gene, CDR1 is LGHDT and CDR2 is YNNKEL (reference sequence). In nucleotides, the CDR3 is TGTGCCAGCAGCCAAGGGCTGGGGAGAACTAATTCACCCCTCCACTTT. Amino acids: CASSQGLGRTNSPLHF.

The chain combines TRBV5-6 with TRBJ2-7; TRBD1 might be the D (6 bases). Germline CDR1 and CDR2: SGHDT and YYEEEE. The CDR3 has 13 residues. V shed 0 bases and J shed 3 bases, with 7 bases lying between them. This CDR3 is CASSLAQGYEQYF. CDR3 in DNA: TGTGCCAGCAGCTTGGCACAGGGCTACGAGCAGTACTTC.

V and J are TRBV5-8 and TRBJ1-4; a weak D match, TRBD1 (6 bases). The V and J ends lost 3 bases and 8 bases respectively, with 17 bases between them. The germline V gene encodes CDR1 SGHTS and CDR2 YDEGEE. This CDR3 spans 15 amino acids. The CDR3 DNA reads TGTGCCAGCAGCTCCGCACTACAGGGAATCGAAAAACTGTTTTTT. Protein product: CASSSALQGIEKLFF.

Only a few counts were recorded for this clone. This rearrangement joins TRBV6-1 to TRBJ1-2, with D possibly TRBD1 on 6 matching bases. V lost 1 base to trimming and J lost 4 bases, with 7 bases between them. Germline V gene lookup returns CDR1 MNHNS and CDR2 SASEGT. The CDR3 spans 13 residues. The CDR3 reads CASSEGGGYGYTF. The CDR3 DNA reads TGTGCCAGCAGTGAAGGAGGGGGCTATGGCTACACCTTC.

The genes are TRBV2 and TRBJ1-1; 7 bases match TRBD1. With V trimmed by 2 bases and J by 3 bases, 9 bases remained unmatched. CDR3 length equals 16 residues. Germline CDR1 is SNHLY and CDR2 is FYNNEI. The CDR3 sequence is CASSEFQGVRDTEAFF. CDR3 in DNA: TGTGCCAGCAGTGAATTTCAGGGGGTCCGGGACACTGAAGCTTTCTTT.

This rearrangement joins TRBV5-1 to TRBJ1-1, with a tentative D call TRBD1 (5 bases). V dropped 6 bases and J dropped 3 bases, with 15 bases sitting between them. The length of the CDR3 is 14 residues. Per germline, CDR1 SGHRS and CDR2 YFSETQ. Here the CDR3 DNA reads TGCGCCAGCACCACCGGGCAGGGTGACACTGAAGCTTTCTTT. Translated: CASTTGQGDTEAFF.

The chain carries TRBV10-3 and TRBJ2-2; unclear D gene. Trimming removed 2 bases at V and 4 bases at J, with 11 bases between. This CDR3 contains 15 residues. Germline V gene data show CDR1 as ENHRY and CDR2 as SYGVKD. DNA of the CDR3: TGTGCCATCAGTGAGGGCCAGCGAGGCACCGGGGAGCTGTTTTTT. The encoded protein is CAISEGQRGTGELFF.